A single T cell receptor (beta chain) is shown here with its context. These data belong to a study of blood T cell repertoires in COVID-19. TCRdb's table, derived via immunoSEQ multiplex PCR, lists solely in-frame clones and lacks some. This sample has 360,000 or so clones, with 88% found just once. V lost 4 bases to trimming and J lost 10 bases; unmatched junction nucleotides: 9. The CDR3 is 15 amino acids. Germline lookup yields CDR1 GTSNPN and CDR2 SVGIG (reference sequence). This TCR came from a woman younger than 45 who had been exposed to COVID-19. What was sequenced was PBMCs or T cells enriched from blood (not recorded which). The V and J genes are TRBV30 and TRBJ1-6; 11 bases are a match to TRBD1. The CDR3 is CAWTLGGTGGSPLHF. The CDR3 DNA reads TGTGCCTGGACACTCGGCGGGACAGGGGGATCACCCCTCCACTTT. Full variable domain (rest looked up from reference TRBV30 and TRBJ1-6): SQTIHQWPATLVQPVGSPLSLECTVEGTSNPNLYWYRQAAGRGLQLLFYSVGIGQISSEVPQNLSASRPQDRQFILSSKKLLLSDSGFYLCAWTLGGTGGSPLHFGNGTRLTVT.